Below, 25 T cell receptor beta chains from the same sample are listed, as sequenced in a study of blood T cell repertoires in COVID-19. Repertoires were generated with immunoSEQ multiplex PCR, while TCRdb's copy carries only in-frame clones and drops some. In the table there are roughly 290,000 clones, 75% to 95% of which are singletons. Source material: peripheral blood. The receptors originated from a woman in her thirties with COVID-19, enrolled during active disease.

CDR3 in amino acids: CASSLGVLAGVNEQFF. In DNA form, the CDR3 reads TGTGCCAGCAGCTTAGGTGTTCTAGCGGGAGTGAATGAGCAGTTCTTC. The rearrangement uses TRBV7-2 and TRBJ2-1, with 10 bases aligning to TRBD2. The V segment lost 1 base and the J segment 7 bases; nucleotides outside the gene matches: 7. The CDR3 consists of 16 residues. In germline, CDR1 is SGHTA, CDR2 FQGNSA.

The CDR3 DNA is TGTGCCAGCAGCCGGGGACTATCTTACACCGGGGAGCTGTTTTTT. This sequence encodes CASSRGLSYTGELFF. The rearrangement links TRBV5-4 to TRBJ2-2; 7 bases are a match to TRBD2. This CDR3 has 15 amino acids. Looked up from germline, CDR1 is SGHNT and CDR2 is YYREEE (reference sequence). Trimming at V came to 4 bases and at J to 3 bases, leaving 6 bases not matched to a gene.

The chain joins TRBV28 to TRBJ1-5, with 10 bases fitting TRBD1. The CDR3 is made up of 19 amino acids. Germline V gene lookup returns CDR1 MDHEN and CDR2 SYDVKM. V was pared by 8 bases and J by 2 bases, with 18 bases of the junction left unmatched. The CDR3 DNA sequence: TGTGCCAGCGGTTGCCGGGACGGGACAGGGGCAGGTTGCAATCAGCCCCAGCATTTT. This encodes CASGCRDGTGAGCNQPQHF. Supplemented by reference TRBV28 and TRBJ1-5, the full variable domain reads DVKVTQSSRYLVKRTGEKVFLECVQDMDHENMFWYRQDPGLGLRLIYFSYDVKMKEKGDIPEGYSVSREKKERFSLILESASTNQTSMYLCASGCRDGTGAGCNQPQHFGDGTRLSIL.

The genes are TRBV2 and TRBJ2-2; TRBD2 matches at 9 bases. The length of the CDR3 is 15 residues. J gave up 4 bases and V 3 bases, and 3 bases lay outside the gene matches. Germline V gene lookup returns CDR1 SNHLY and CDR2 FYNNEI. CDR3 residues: CASSDSGRPTGELFF. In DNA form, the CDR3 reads TGTGCCAGCAGTGACAGCGGGAGGCCCACCGGGGAGCTGTTTTTT.

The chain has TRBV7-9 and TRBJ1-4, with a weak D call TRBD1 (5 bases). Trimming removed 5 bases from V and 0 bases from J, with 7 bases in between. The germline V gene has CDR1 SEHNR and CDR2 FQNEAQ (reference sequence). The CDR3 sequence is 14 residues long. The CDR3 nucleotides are TGTGCCAGCAGCCTGACAGCAACTAATGAAAAACTGTTTTTT. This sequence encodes CASSLTATNEKLFF.

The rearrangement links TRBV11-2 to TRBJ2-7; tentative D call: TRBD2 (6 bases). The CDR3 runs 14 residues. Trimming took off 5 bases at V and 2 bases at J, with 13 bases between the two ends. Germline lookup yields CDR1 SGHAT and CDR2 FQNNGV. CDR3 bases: TGTGCCAGCAGCAAAGCAACGGGAGCCTACGAGCAGTACTTC. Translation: CASSKATGAYEQYF.

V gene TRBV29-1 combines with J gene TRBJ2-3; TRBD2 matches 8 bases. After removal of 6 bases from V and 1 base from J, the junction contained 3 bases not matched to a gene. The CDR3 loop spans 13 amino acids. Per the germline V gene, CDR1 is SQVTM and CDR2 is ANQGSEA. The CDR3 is CSVRAGGTDTQYF. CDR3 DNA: TGCAGCGTCCGAGCGGGAGGCACAGATACGCAGTATTTT.

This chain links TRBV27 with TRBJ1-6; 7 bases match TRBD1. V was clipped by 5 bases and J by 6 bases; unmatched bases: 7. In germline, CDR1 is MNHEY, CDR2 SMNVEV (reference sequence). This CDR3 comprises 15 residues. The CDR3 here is CASSQRGHSNSPLHF. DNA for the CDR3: TGTGCCAGCAGTCAAAGGGGGCATAGTAATTCACCCCTCCACTTT.

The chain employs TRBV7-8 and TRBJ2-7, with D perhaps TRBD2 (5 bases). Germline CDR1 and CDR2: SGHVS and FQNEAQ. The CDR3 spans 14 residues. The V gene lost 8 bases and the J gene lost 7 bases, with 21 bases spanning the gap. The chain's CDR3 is CASERLNPRGEQYF. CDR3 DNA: TGTGCCAGCGAAAGGCTAAACCCCCGGGGTGAGCAGTACTTC. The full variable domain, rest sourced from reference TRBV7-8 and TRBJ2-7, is GAGVSQSPRYKVAKRGQDVALRCDPISGHVSLFWYQQALGQGPEFLTYFQNEAQLDKSGLPSDRFFAERPEGSVSTLKIQRTQQEDSAVYLCASERLNPRGEQYFGPGTRLTVT.

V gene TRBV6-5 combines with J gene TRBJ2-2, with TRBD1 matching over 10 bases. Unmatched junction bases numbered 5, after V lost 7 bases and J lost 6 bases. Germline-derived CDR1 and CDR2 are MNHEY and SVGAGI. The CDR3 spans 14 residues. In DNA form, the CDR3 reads TGTGCCAGCACCGGACAGGGGGGGGCCGGGGAGCTGTTTTTT. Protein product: CASTGQGGAGELFF.

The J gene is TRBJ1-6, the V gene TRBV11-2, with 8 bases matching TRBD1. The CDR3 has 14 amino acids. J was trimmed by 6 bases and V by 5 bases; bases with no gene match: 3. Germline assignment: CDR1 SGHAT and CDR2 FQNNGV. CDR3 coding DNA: TGTGCCAGCAGCGGGGACAGGTTTAATTCACCCCTCCACTTT. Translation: CASSGDRFNSPLHF.

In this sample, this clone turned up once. The CDR3 coding sequence is TGTGCCAGCAGCTTAGCTCCTAGCACCGGGGAGCTGTTTTTT. Translation: CASSLAPSTGELFF. The chain joins TRBV7-3 to TRBJ2-2; no reliable D call. The CDR3 loop spans 14 amino acids. Germline CDR1 and CDR2: SGHTA and FQGTGA. With 2 bases removed from V and 4 bases from J, the gap between germline ends came to 8 bases.

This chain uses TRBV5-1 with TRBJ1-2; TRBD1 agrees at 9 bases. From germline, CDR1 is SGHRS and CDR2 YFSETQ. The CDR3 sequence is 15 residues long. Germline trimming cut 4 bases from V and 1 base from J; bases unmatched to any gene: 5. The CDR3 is CASSAGQGYNYGYTF. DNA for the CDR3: TGCGCCAGCAGCGCGGGACAGGGCTATAACTATGGCTACACCTTC.

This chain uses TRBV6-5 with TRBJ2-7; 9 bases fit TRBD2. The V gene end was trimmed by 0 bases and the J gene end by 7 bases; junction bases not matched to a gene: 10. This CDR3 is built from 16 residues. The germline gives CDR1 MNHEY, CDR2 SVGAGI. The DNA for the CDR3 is TGTGCCAGCAGTTACTCCCTGGGCGGGAGGGCCCGGGAGCAGTACTTC. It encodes CASSYSLGGRAREQYF.

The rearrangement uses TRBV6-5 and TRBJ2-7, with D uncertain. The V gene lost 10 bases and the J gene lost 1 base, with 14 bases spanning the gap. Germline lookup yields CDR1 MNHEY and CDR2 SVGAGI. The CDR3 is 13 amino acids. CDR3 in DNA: TGTGCCACCCTAGGTCAGTTTTCCTACGAGCAGTACTTC. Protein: CATLGQFSYEQYF.

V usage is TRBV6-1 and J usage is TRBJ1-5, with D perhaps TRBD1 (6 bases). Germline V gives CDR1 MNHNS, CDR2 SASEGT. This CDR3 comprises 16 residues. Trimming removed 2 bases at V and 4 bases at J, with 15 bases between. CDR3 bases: TGTGCCAGCAGTGAAATGGGGGCGCCGGGGAATCAGCCCCAGCATTTT. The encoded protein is CASSEMGAPGNQPQHF.

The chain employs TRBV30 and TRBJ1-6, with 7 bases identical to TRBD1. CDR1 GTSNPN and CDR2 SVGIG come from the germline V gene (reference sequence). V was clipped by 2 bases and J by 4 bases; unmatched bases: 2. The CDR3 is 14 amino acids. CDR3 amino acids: CAWSRGQYNSPLHF. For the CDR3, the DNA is TGTGCCTGGAGTCGGGGACAGTATAATTCACCCCTCCACTTT.

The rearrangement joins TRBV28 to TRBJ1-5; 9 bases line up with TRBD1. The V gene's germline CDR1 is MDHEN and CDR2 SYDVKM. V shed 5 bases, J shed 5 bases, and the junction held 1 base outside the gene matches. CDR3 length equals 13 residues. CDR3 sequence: CASSTGGYQPQHF. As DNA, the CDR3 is TGTGCCAGCAGTACAGGGGGCTATCAGCCCCAGCATTTT.

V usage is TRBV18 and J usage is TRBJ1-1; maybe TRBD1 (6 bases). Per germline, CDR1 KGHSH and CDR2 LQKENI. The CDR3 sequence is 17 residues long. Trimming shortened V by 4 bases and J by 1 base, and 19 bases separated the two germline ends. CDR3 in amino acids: CASSQWTVSRSNTEAFF. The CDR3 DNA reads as TGTGCCAGCTCACAATGGACAGTAAGCCGGTCGAACACTGAAGCTTTCTTT.

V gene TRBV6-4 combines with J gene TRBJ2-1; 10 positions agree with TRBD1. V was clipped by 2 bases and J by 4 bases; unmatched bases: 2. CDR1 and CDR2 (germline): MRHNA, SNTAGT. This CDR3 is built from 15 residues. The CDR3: CASSDVGQGYNEQFF. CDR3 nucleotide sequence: TGTGCCAGCAGTGACGTGGGACAGGGGTACAATGAGCAGTTCTTC.

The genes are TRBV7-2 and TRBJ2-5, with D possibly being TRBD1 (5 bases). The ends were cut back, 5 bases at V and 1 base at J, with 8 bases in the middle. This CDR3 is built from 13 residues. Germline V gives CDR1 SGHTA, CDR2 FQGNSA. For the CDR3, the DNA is TGTGCCAGCAGCACGACAGCCCAAGAGACCCAGTACTTC. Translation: CASSTTAQETQYF.

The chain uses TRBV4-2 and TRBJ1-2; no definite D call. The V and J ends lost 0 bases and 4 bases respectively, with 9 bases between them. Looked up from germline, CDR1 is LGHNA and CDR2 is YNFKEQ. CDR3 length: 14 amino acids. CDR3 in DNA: TGTGCCAGCAGCCAAGATCTGAGCGGCTATGGCTACACCTTC. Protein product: CASSQDLSGYGYTF.

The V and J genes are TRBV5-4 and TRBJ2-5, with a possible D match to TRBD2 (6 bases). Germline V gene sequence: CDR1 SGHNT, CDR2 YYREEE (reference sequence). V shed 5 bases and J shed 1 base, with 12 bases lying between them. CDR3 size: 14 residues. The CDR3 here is CASRDTSRQETQYF. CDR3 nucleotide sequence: TGTGCCAGCAGGGATACTAGCCGCCAAGAGACCCAGTACTTC.

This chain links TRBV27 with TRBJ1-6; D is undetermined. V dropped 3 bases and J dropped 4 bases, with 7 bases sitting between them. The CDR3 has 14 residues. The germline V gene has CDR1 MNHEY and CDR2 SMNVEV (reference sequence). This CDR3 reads CASSFSRYNSPLHF. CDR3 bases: TGTGCCAGCAGTTTCTCCCGGTATAATTCACCCCTCCACTTT.

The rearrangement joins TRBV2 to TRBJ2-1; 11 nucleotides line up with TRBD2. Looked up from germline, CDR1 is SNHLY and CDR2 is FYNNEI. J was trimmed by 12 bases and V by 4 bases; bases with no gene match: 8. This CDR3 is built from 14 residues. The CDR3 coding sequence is TGTGCCAGCAGTGTTATTAGCGGGAGGGCCGGGCAGTTCTTC. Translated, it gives CASSVISGRAGQFF. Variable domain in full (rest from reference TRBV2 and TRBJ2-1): EPEVTQTPSHQVTQMGQEVILRCVPISNHLYFYWYRQILGQKVEFLVSFYNNEISEKSEIFDDQFSVERPDGSNFTLKIRSTKLEDSAMYFCASSVISGRAGQFFGPGTRLTVL.